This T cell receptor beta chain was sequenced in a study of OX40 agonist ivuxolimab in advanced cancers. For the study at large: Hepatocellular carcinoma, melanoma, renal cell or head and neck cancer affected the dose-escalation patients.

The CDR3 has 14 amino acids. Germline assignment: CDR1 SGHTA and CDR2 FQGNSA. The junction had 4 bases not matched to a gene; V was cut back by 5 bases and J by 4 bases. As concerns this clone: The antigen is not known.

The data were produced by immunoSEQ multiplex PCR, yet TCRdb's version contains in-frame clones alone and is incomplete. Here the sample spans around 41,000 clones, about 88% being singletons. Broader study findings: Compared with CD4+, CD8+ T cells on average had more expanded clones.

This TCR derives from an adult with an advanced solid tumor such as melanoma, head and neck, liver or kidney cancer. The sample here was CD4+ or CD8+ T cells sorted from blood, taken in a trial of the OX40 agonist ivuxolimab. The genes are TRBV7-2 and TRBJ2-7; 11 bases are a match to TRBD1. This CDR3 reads CASSVGTGGYEQYF. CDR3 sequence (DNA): TGTGCCAGCAGCGTAGGGACAGGGGGTTACGAGCAGTACTTC.